Following are 8 T cell receptor beta chains from one sample sequenced in a study of blood T cell repertoires in COVID-19. Here immunoSEQ multiplex PCR was the method, and the copy in TCRdb shows in-frame clones only, minus some. The sample carries nearly 200,000 clones, about 86% recorded once. The sequencing sample was made of peripheral blood. The receptors originated from a woman in her seventies with acute or convalescent COVID-19.

The gene calls are TRBV14 and TRBJ2-7; the match to TRBD1 covers 7 bases. This CDR3 spans 15 amino acids. V trimming: 6 bases; J trimming: 0 bases; junction bases outside the gene matches: 8. The V gene's germline CDR1 is SGHDN and CDR2 FVKESK. The CDR3 nucleotides are TGTGCCAGCAGTTTGACAGGGTCGACCTCCTACGAGCAGTACTTC. It is translated as CASSLTGSTSYEQYF.

The chain couples TRBV19 to TRBJ1-1; maybe TRBD1 (5 bases). The CDR3 length is 14 residues. With 7 bases removed from V and 0 bases from J, the gap between germline ends came to 12 bases. CDR1 and CDR2 from the germline V gene are LNHDA and SQIVND (reference sequence). CDR3 bases: TGTGCCAGTACGAATACAGGACTGAACACTGAAGCTTTCTTT. Protein product: CASTNTGLNTEAFF.

The chain links TRBV9 to TRBJ2-3; D might be TRBD1 (5 bases). Germline CDR1 is SGDLS and CDR2 is YYNGEE. The CDR3 covers 15 residues. V was cut by 6 bases and J by 5 bases, with 19 bases left in between. CDR3 residues: CASNLPGQGIDTQYF. CDR3 nucleotides: TGTGCCAGCAACCTCCCCGGGCAGGGAATAGATACGCAGTATTTT.

This chain joins TRBV19 and TRBJ2-7; 7 bases are a match to TRBD1. Trimming took 5 bases from V and 2 from J; bases not matched to a gene: 3. Per the germline V gene, CDR1 is LNHDA and CDR2 is SQIVND (reference sequence). This CDR3 contains 13 residues. CDR3 region: CASSSDRAYEQYF. The CDR3 DNA reads as TGTGCCAGTAGTTCCGACAGGGCCTACGAGCAGTACTTC. Combining the CDR3 with reference TRBV19 and TRBJ2-7 gives the whole variable domain DGGITQSPKYLFRKEGQNVTLSCEQNLNHDAMYWYRQDPGQGLRLIYYSQIVNDFQKGDIAEGYSVSREKKESFPLTVTSAQKNPTAFYLCASSSDRAYEQYFGPGTRLTVT.

CDR3 bases: TGCAGTGCAGGGGGCGGTCGAATGAACACTGAAGCTTTCTTT. Protein: CSAGGGRMNTEAFF. The chain links TRBV29-1 to TRBJ1-1, with 8 bases matching TRBD1. Germline CDR1 is SQVTM and CDR2 is ANQGSEA. This CDR3 spans 14 amino acids.

V is TRBV5-4 and J is TRBJ1-6; D may be TRBD1 (5 bases). V was cut by 1 base and J by 13 bases, with 12 bases left in between. The germline V gene has CDR1 SGHNT and CDR2 YYREEE (reference sequence). The CDR3 sequence is 13 residues long. The CDR3 DNA reads as TGTGCCAGCAGCTTGAGGGGTTCGTCGCCCCTCCACTTT. Translating gives CASSLRGSSPLHF.

Here the CDR3 DNA reads TGCGCCAGCAGCTTGGGAGCTGCGGGAGGGTCGGAGCAGTTCTTC. Translation gives CASSLGAAGGSEQFF. This chain joins TRBV5-1 and TRBJ2-1; 9 nucleotides line up with TRBD2. CDR1 and CDR2 from the germline V gene are SGHRS and YFSETQ. The CDR3 sequence is 15 residues long. After removal of 0 bases from V and 10 bases from J, the junction contained 8 bases not matched to a gene. The complete variable domain, with remaining parts taken from reference TRBV5-1 and TRBJ2-1, reads KAGVTQTPRYLIKTRGQQVTLSCSPISGHRSVSWYQQTPGQGLQFLFEYFSETQRNKGNFPGRFSGRQFSNSRSEMNVSTLELGDSALYLCASSLGAAGGSEQFFGPGTRLTVL.

This clone was recorded once. The chain couples TRBV5-1 to TRBJ1-6, with 9 bases matching TRBD1. Looked up from germline, CDR1 is SGHRS and CDR2 is YFSETQ. This CDR3 contains 15 residues. Losses at the gene ends were 3 bases for V and 9 bases for J; bases not matched to a gene: 7. CDR3 amino acids: CASSWTGTGRSPLHF. The CDR3 DNA sequence: TGCGCCAGCAGCTGGACCGGGACAGGGCGTTCACCCCTCCACTTT.